Each of the 27 T cell receptor beta chains below was sequenced from the same sample in a study of blood T cell repertoires in COVID-19. Clones were read by immunoSEQ multiplex PCR, and TCRdb kept only the in-frame ones, dropping some. The sample holds 100,000 to 150,000 clones, less than 90% seen once. The sequenced material came from peripheral blood. The receptors stem from a man older than 75 with active or convalescent COVID-19.

V is TRBV13 and J is TRBJ2-7, with D tentatively TRBD1 (6 bases). V lost 5 bases and J lost 6, with 14 bases in between. CDR1 is PRHDT, CDR2 FYEKMQ, per germline (reference sequence). CDR3 length equals 13 residues. This CDR3 is CASSQRGKGEQYF. CDR3 coding DNA: TGTGCCAGCAGCCAAAGGGGGAAGGGCGAGCAGTACTTC.

This chain links TRBV27 with TRBJ2-3; D is perhaps TRBD1 (5 bases). CDR3 length: 11 amino acids. Germline V CDR1 and CDR2: MNHEY, SMNVEV (reference sequence). V was cut by 5 bases and J by 7 bases, with 7 bases left in between. The CDR3 sequence: CASSPGHTQYF. The CDR3 nucleotides read TGTGCCAGCAGTCCAGGGCATACGCAGTATTTT.

This clone was counted once. The chain has TRBV2 and TRBJ2-3; TRBD2 matches 13 bases. The CDR3 is 14 residues long. The ends lost 6 bases at V and 4 bases at J; junction bases unmatched: 1. Germline CDR1 reads SNHLY; CDR2 reads FYNNEI. The CDR3 DNA follows: TGTGCCAGCAGCGGACTAGCGGGGGCAGATACGCAGTATTTT. As protein: CASSGLAGADTQYF.

CDR3 region: CASSQELVRLAGYNEQFF. The CDR3 DNA sequence: TGCGCCAGCAGCCAAGAACTGGTCCGTCTAGCGGGGTACAATGAGCAGTTCTTC. The rearrangement uses TRBV4-1 and TRBJ2-1; 9 bases map to TRBD2. V shed 0 bases, J shed 4 bases, and the junction held 10 bases outside the gene matches. This CDR3 region has 18 residues. The germline gives CDR1 MGHRA, CDR2 YSYEKL.

This rearrangement joins TRBV28 to TRBJ1-2; TRBD1 agrees at 7 bases. V lost 8 bases, J lost 1 base, and 16 bases stayed unmatched. Germline CDR1 and CDR2: MDHEN and SYDVKM. The CDR3 covers 17 residues. The CDR3, as DNA: TGTGCCAGCCGAAATCAAAGGGGGCCTCGGATTAACTATGGCTACACCTTC. Residues: CASRNQRGPRINYGYTF.

The J gene is TRBJ2-7, the V gene TRBV5-1; a weak D match, TRBD1 (6 bases). V was trimmed by 0 bases and J by 2 bases, leaving 9 bases between them. Germline loops: CDR1 SGHRS, CDR2 YFSETQ. The CDR3 totals 14 residues. The CDR3 DNA sequence: TGCGCCAGCAGCTTGGGACAGGACCCCTACGAGCAGTACTTC. Translated, it gives CASSLGQDPYEQYF.

The chain combines TRBV6-5 with TRBJ2-7; tentatively, D is TRBD2 (5 bases). This CDR3 has 14 amino acids. The V gene lost 4 bases and the J gene lost 6 bases, with 16 bases spanning the gap. Germline-derived CDR1 and CDR2 are MNHEY and SVGAGI. The CDR3 nucleotides are TGTGCCAGCAGTTTAGGACGGGATAGATTCGAGCAGTACTTC. The encoded protein is CASSLGRDRFEQYF.

The chain links TRBV5-4 to TRBJ2-7; D is ambiguous. The V end was cut by 3 bases, the J end by 2 bases, with 9 bases between. The CDR3 contains 13 residues. Germline lookup yields CDR1 SGHNT and CDR2 YYREEE (reference sequence). The CDR3 DNA sequence: TGTGCCAGCAGCTCAGACATCACCTACGAGCAGTACTTC. Its translation: CASSSDITYEQYF. Together with reference TRBV5-4 and TRBJ2-7, the CDR3 gives the full variable domain: ETGVTQSPTHLIKTRGQQVTLRCSSQSGHNTVSWYQQALGQGPQFIFQYYREEENGRGNFPPRFSGLQFPNYSSELNVNALELDDSALYLCASSSDITYEQYFGPGTRLTVT.

In its sample, this clone was seen a few times. The CDR3 DNA reads as TGTGCCAGCAGCCCTAGGGGGGACAGCCTCCTTAGCAATCAGCCCCAGCATTTT. It translates to CASSPRGDSLLSNQPQHF. The chain carries TRBV6-2 or TRBV6-3 and TRBJ1-5; 7 bases match TRBD1. Germline V CDR1 and CDR2: MNHEY, SVGEGT. V dropped 6 bases and J dropped 0; count of bases not matched to a gene: 14. The CDR3 covers 18 residues.

V and J are TRBV6-5 and TRBJ2-7, with D perhaps TRBD2 (5 bases). V lost 6 bases and J 4 bases, leaving 10 bases between the germline ends. The CDR3 sequence is 12 residues long. Germline CDR1 and CDR2: MNHEY and SVGAGI. CDR3 residues: CASRSPGYEQYF. CDR3 coding DNA: TGTGCCAGCAGGTCGCCGGGGTACGAGCAGTACTTC.

The chain's CDR3 is CASSSTGGSSYNEQFF. The DNA of the CDR3 is TGTGCCAGCAGCAGTACAGGGGGTAGCTCCTACAATGAGCAGTTCTTC. The chain joins TRBV5-4 to TRBJ2-1; 8 nucleotides agree with TRBD1. Germline CDR1 and CDR2: SGHNT and YYREEE (reference sequence). Trimming cost V 4 bases and J 0 bases; bases outside gene matches: 6. CDR3 size: 16 residues.

The rearrangement uses TRBV19 and TRBJ2-3; TRBD1 is a possible D gene (6 bases). CDR3 length equals 12 residues. Per the germline V gene, CDR1 is LNHDA and CDR2 is SQIVND (reference sequence). V was clipped by 7 bases and J by 8 bases, with 13 bases between them. The CDR3 here is CASTTGLGTQYF. The CDR3 region has the DNA TGTGCCAGTACCACAGGGCTGGGTACGCAGTATTTT.

This chain uses TRBV19 with TRBJ1-1; D remains ambiguous. The V and J ends lost 2 bases and 1 base respectively, with 2 bases between them. This CDR3 is 12 amino acids long. The germline V gene has CDR1 LNHDA and CDR2 SQIVND (reference sequence). The CDR3 DNA reads TGTGCCAGTAGTATACAGAACACTGAAGCTTTCTTT. Protein sequence: CASSIQNTEAFF.

The chain is built from TRBV19 and TRBJ1-4; D remains ambiguous. The V end was cut by 6 bases, the J end by 5 bases, with 10 bases between. Germline values: CDR1 LNHDA, CDR2 SQIVND (reference sequence). This CDR3 is 13 amino acids long. CDR3 DNA: TGTGCCAGTAGCAACACAGAGAATGAAAAACTGTTTTTT. Translation: CASSNTENEKLFF. The whole variable domain, filled in from reference TRBV19 and TRBJ1-4, reads DGGITQSPKYLFRKEGQNVTLSCEQNLNHDAMYWYRQDPGQGLRLIYYSQIVNDFQKGDIAEGYSVSREKKESFPLTVTSAQKNPTAFYLCASSNTENEKLFFGSGTQLSVL.

The V gene is TRBV12-3 or TRBV12-4, the J gene TRBJ1-5, with D possibly matching TRBD1 (5 bases). CDR3 length: 13 amino acids. V was shortened by 2 bases and J by 5 bases, with 7 bases between the two germline ends. CDR3 bases: TGTGCCAGCAGTTTAAAAGGGGATCAGCCCCAGCATTTT. Residues: CASSLKGDQPQHF.

The count of this clone is one. This chain uses TRBV5-1 with TRBJ2-7; possible D gene TRBD1, 6 bases. The CDR3 runs to 14 residues. V shed 4 bases and J shed 0 bases, with 11 bases lying between them. Germline values: CDR1 SGHRS, CDR2 YFSETQ. The CDR3 nucleotides are TGCGCCAGCAGCCTATGGACAGACTCCTACGAGCAGTACTTC. Translated: CASSLWTDSYEQYF.

This chain joins TRBV24-1 and TRBJ2-7; 7 positions match TRBD1. The V segment lost 4 bases and the J segment 6 bases; nucleotides outside the gene matches: 2. The CDR3 is 12 residues long. Germline V gene data show CDR1 as KGHDR and CDR2 as SFDVKD. The CDR3 protein is CATSDRDSEQYF. Written as DNA, the CDR3 is TGTGCCACCAGTGACCGGGACAGCGAGCAGTACTTC.

The chain couples TRBV27 to TRBJ1-1; TRBD1 matches 10 bases. Germline loops: CDR1 MNHEY, CDR2 SMNVEV (reference sequence). Trimming took 8 bases from V and 5 from J; bases not matched to a gene: 8. CDR3 length: 14 residues. CDR3 sequence: CASAPSGQGTEAFF. The CDR3 bases are TGTGCCAGCGCCCCCTCGGGACAGGGGACTGAAGCTTTCTTT.

V gene TRBV29-1 combines with J gene TRBJ1-4; no reliable D call. Germline CDR1 reads SQVTM; CDR2 reads ANQGSEA. The CDR3 sequence is 14 residues long. Trimming shortened V by 3 bases and J by 7 bases, and 15 bases separated the two germline ends. The CDR3 bases are TGCAGCGTTGATTTGGGCGGTGCGGGTGAAAAACTGTTTTTT. It encodes CSVDLGGAGEKLFF.

This clone was detected once. V is TRBV7-2 and J is TRBJ2-1; D is uncertain. Between the trimmed V and J ends, which lost 1 base and 7 bases, there was a span of 14 bases. Germline lookup yields CDR1 SGHTA and CDR2 FQGNSA. This CDR3 has 15 residues. CDR3 DNA sequence: TGTGCCAGCAGCTTAGACTCCCGAGGTTCGAATGAGCAGTTCTTC. It specifies CASSLDSRGSNEQFF. Variable domain in full (rest from reference TRBV7-2 and TRBJ2-1): GAGVSQSPSNKVTEKGKDVELRCDPISGHTALYWYRQSLGQGLEFLIYFQGNSAPDKSGLPSDRFSAERTGGSVSTLTIQRTQQEDSAVYLCASSLDSRGSNEQFFGPGTRLTVL.

This clone was picked up one time. The chain has TRBV6-5 and TRBJ2-7; D is perhaps TRBD1 (8 bases). CDR1 MNHEY and CDR2 SVGAGI come from the germline V gene. This CDR3 is built from 15 residues. V lost 7 bases and J 1 base, leaving 17 bases between the germline ends. CDR3: CASIRTGGGSYEQYF. The CDR3 region has the DNA TGTGCCAGCATACGTACAGGGGGGGGATCCTACGAGCAGTACTTC.

This clone was detected only once. The V gene is TRBV18, the J gene TRBJ1-6; TRBD1 agrees at 11 bases. CDR3 length equals 18 residues. The V gene's germline CDR1 is KGHSH and CDR2 LQKENI. The V and J ends lost 4 bases and 0 bases, in that order; junction bases with no gene match: 5. The CDR3 DNA follows: TGTGCCAGCTCACGCGGGACAGGGGGGAGCTCCTATAATTCACCCCTCCACTTT. Translation gives CASSRGTGGSSYNSPLHF. The variable domain in full, with the rest retrieved from reference TRBV18 and TRBJ1-6, is NAGVMQNPRHLVRRRGQEARLRCSPMKGHSHVYWYRQLPEEGLKFMVYLQKENIIDESGMPKERFSAEFPKEGPSILRIQQVVRGDSAAYFCASSRGTGGSSYNSPLHFGNGTRLTVT.

The chain couples TRBV7-6 to TRBJ1-4, with TRBD1 as a possible D gene (5 bases). The germline V gene has CDR1 SGHVS and CDR2 FNYEAQ. Trimming removed 5 bases from V and 1 base from J, with 11 bases in between. The CDR3 contains 15 residues. The CDR3 sequence: CASSPRQRTNEKLFF. The CDR3, as DNA: TGTGCCAGCAGCCCCCGACAGAGAACTAATGAAAAACTGTTTTTT.

The chain has TRBV25-1 and TRBJ2-7, with 7 bases identical to TRBD1. Germline CDR1 reads MGHDK; CDR2 reads SYGVNS. The CDR3 has 14 amino acids. V shed 6 bases and J 12 bases; nucleotides not matched to a gene: 17. The CDR3 reads CASRGSTGANLLYF. The CDR3 DNA is TGTGCCAGCAGGGGCAGCACAGGGGCAAATCTCTTGTACTTC.

The rearrangement uses TRBV5-1 and TRBJ1-2; D is undetermined. Trimming took 7 bases from V and 2 from J, leaving 12 bases between them. The germline V gene has CDR1 SGHRS and CDR2 YFSETQ. This CDR3 comprises 13 residues. The CDR3 DNA sequence: TGCGCCAGCGCCCACCCCGGGAACTATGGCTACACCTTC. Encoded protein: CASAHPGNYGYTF.

The chain links TRBV5-3 to TRBJ2-1, with 9 bases matching TRBD2. TRBV5-3 has ORF status, its function being uncertain. This CDR3 is 15 amino acids long. Trimming cost V 5 bases and J 5 bases; bases outside gene matches: 8. CDR3 sequence: CARRPGLATHNEQFF. In DNA form, the CDR3 reads TGTGCCAGAAGGCCAGGACTAGCGACTCACAATGAGCAGTTCTTC.

This clone was counted a few times. The chain links TRBV27 to TRBJ2-7; no definite D call. Per germline, CDR1 MNHEY and CDR2 SMNVEV (reference sequence). Trimming cost V 4 bases and J 5 bases, with 6 bases left between them. The CDR3 runs 11 residues. CDR3 DNA sequence: TGTGCCAGCAGTTGGCATAACGAGCAGTACTTC. Its protein product is CASSWHNEQYF.